This paragraph reports one T cell receptor beta chain. This clonotype was found many times. The target of this receptor is not known. Per-base qualities were not stored, and no clone one base away is much larger. The data belong to a study of spatial heterogeneity in lung cancer (dated by TCRdb to about 2019). Context from the whole study: Beta-chain transcripts were consistently detected in greater numbers than alpha-chain transcripts, which likely reflects a higher abundance of beta-chain transcripts. In the raw uncorrected reads, each unique combination of TCR and UMI appeared more than ten times on average. In non-small cell lung cancer, the study made a quantitative comparison of TCR alpha and beta repertoires among multiple tumor regions, matched nontumor lung and blood. The study linked features of the TCR repertoire to counts of nonsynonymous mutations, which were determined by whole-exome sequencing of tumor tissue. At surgery, both alpha and beta chains were TCR-sequenced in more than 200 tumor regions, about 64 matched nontumor lung samples and some 60 PBMC samples.

In the paper's terms, the time point label means: sample taken at primary tumor resection. TCR sequencing used whole RNA extracted from tumor and nontumor lung tissue, or from cryopreserved PBMC samples, without cell sorting. Samples were obtained from 72 patients with early-stage, untreated non-small cell lung cancer from the lung TRACERx cohort. Patients were selected for TCR sequencing only if sufficient RNA was available from at least two tumor regions. Study-wide conclusions, independent of this receptor: Ubiquitous expanded tumor TCRs were detected in blood more often at tumor resection than at routine follow-up. Additional single-cell paired TCR alpha and beta sequencing was considered necessary to confirm, at a functional level, the hypothesis that regional TCRs recognize regional mutations.

The library was built by means of 5' RACE. The sequencing machine was a NextSeq 500. The TCR library protocol attached a unique molecular identifier to each TCR cDNA molecule to allow correction of PCR and sequencing errors. Per the source publication's procedure: TCR identification, UMI-based error correction and CDR3 extraction were all carried out with Decombinator tools. TCRs above a frequency of 2 per 1,000, corresponding to the top 1% of the tumor frequency distribution, were defined as expanded. Each repertoire was subsampled 100 times to 5,000 TCRs, after which Renyi diversity was computed with the R vegan package. CDR3 similarity networks were built from amino acid triplet string-kernel similarity, connecting CDR3s with pairwise similarity above 0.82. TCRdb took the public reads, trimmed them with fastp at Q25, ran MiXCR for clone calling and kept in-frame beta chains. Rows with a matching CDR3 protein are joined into one entry that keeps the most common DNA and genes. V and J calls and clone size were set by TCRdb, not the authors. The sample has more than 35,000 distinct CDR3 sequences on record, around 5.2% of them singletons. Around 25% of the sample goes to the ten largest clones.

This TCR derives from a female donor with early-stage non-small cell lung cancer. The source was PBMCs, collected at surgery.

The nucleotide sequence reads as follows: TGCGCCAGCAGCCTGACAGGGGAGCCAGATACGCAGTATTTT. The resulting protein is CASSLTGEPDTQYF. The sequence links TRBV5-1 to TRBJ2-3, with 8 bases aligning to TRBD1. The germline V and J ends show losses of 4 bases and 4 bases respectively, and no gene match explains 5 bases of the junction. From the cysteine up to the phenylalanine, the CDR3 has a length of 14 residues. Of the read, only the CDR3 DNA is kept; its 42 bases are in frame from base 1. The germline V gene gives CDR1 as SGHRS and CDR2 as YFSETQ.